The rows below give T cell receptor beta chains drawn from one sample of a study of shared clonotypes between healthy human individuals. Using immunoSEQ multiplex PCR, the repertoire was profiled, and TCRdb retains in-frame clones only, with some absent. The repertoire holds 2 million to 2.5 million clones, roughly 95% seen once, with roughly 0.13% in the top ten. Sequencing used naive CD4+ T cells sorted from blood. These receptors were obtained from a young man in good health. Each CDR3 is given with its conserved first and last residue. A D gene is named only where the DNA matches it firmly. The size entry is marked missing in some rows and otherwise reads once, few, many or a size class.

>15|TRBV7-9|.|TRBD1|TRBJ2-2
TGTGCCAGCAGCATCGGGACAGCGAACACCGGGGAGCTGTTTTTT
CASSIGTANTGELFF
>14|TRBV7-2|.|TRBD1|TRBJ2-7
TGTGCCAGCAGCTTAGTACAGGGGGGATACGAGCAGTACTTC
CASSLVQGGYEQYF
>14|TRBV12-5|.|.|TRBJ1-2
TGTGCTAGTGCCCCAGAGGGGGGCGGTCGGGGCTACACCTTC
CASAPEGGGRGYTF
>13|TRBV7-2|once|.|TRBJ2-3
TGTGCCAGCAGCTTACAGGTGGGAGATACGCAGTATTTT
CASSLQVGDTQYF
>12|TRBV29-1|.|.|TRBJ2-5
TGCAGCGTTCTTGAGGGAACGGAGACCCAGTACTTC
CSVLEGTETQYF
>13|TRBV30|.|.|TRBJ2-7
TGTGCCTGGAGGACAGGTCTGGGACGGGAGCAGTACTTC
CAWRTGLGREQYF
>16|TRBV5-6|once|.|TRBJ1-3
TGTGCCAGCAGCTTAGTGGGGACCCAGCTCGGAAACACCATATATTTT
CASSLVGTQLGNTIYF
>13|TRBV6-5|.|.|TRBJ1-2
TGTGCCAGCAGTTATTCGGTGTTTCAGGGCTACACCTTC
CASSYSVFQGYTF
>16|TRBV5-4|.|TRBD2|TRBJ2-7
TGTGCCAGCAGCTTGGCGACTAGCGGGAGTATCTACGAGCAGTACTTC
CASSLATSGSIYEQYF
>15|TRBV10-1|.|TRBD2|TRBJ2-5
TGCGCCAGCAGTGAGTCTGCGGGAGGTAAAGAGACCCAGTACTTC
CASSESAGGKETQYF
>12|TRBV11-2|once|.|TRBJ1-2
TGTGCCAGCAGCCCCCGTGGCTATGGCTACACCTTC
CASSPRGYGYTF
>16|TRBV5-1|.|TRBD1|TRBJ1-2
TGCGCCAGCAGCTTGGATCCGGACAGGGCCAACTATGGCTACACCTTC
CASSLDPDRANYGYTF
>17|TRBV7-7|.|.|TRBJ2-6
TGTGCTAGCAGCTTAGAACAGGCCCATGGCACCCCCAACGTCCTGACTTTC
CASSLEQAHGTPNVLTF
>13|TRBV28|.|.|TRBJ1-2
TGTGCCAGCAGAGATGGAGGGAACTATGGCTACACCTTC
CASRDGGNYGYTF
>13|TRBV5-1|.|.|TRBJ2-1
TGCGCCAGCAGCTTGGCGATTCTCAATGAGCAGTTCTTC
CASSLAILNEQFF
>12|TRBV10-3|.|.|TRBJ1-3
TGTGCCGTAGGGAGCTCTGGAAACACCATATATTTT
CAVGSSGNTIYF
>16|TRBV7-2|.|TRBD2|TRBJ2-7
TGTGCCAGCAGCCCGGACGGCGGGAGCGCCACCTACGAGCAGTACTTC
CASSPDGGSATYEQYF
>17|TRBV28|.|TRBD1|TRBJ1-5
TGTGCCAGCAGCTCCGGGACAGGGGGCCCACCGAATCAGCCCCAGCATTTT
CASSSGTGGPPNQPQHF
>11|TRBV28|.|.|TRBJ2-5
TGTGCCAGCAGCAGCCAAGAGACCCAGTACTTC
CASSSQETQYF
>16|TRBV9|.|TRBD2|TRBJ2-5
TGTGCCAGCAGCTCTCCGCCGGGACTAAAGGGGGAGACCCAGTACTTC
CASSSPPGLKGETQYF
>16|TRBV7-2|.|TRBD1|TRBJ2-5
TGTGCCAGCAGCTGGGGACAGGGACACTCCTGGGAGACCCAGTACTTC
CASSWGQGHSWETQYF
>13|TRBV6-5|.|TRBD1|TRBJ2-3
TGTGCCAGCAACAGGGGTATAAGAGATACGCAGTATTTT
CASNRGIRDTQYF
>15|TRBV18|.|.|TRBJ2-3
TGTGCCAGCTCGCCTAATCCGGGGAGCACAGATACGCAGTATTTT
CASSPNPGSTDTQYF
>13|TRBV12-5|.|TRBD1|TRBJ1-4
TGTGCTAGTGGTTTACAGGGGGCTCGGGAACTGTTTTTT
CASGLQGARELFF
>13|TRBV5-4|.|.|TRBJ2-7
TGTGCCAGCAGCTCCAGTACAGGGTACGAGCAGTACTTC
CASSSSTGYEQYF
>13|TRBV7-2|.|.|TRBJ2-1
TGTGCCAGCAGCTTACAGCGGAACAATGAGCAGTTCTTC
CASSLQRNNEQFF
>13|TRBV6-1|.|.|TRBJ1-1
TGTGCCAGCAGTGAGGTACAGGGATTTGAAGCTTTCTTT
CASSEVQGFEAFF
>16|TRBV18|.|.|TRBJ2-6
TGTGCCAGCTCACCACAGGGTCCTACACGGGCCAACGTCCTGACTTTC
CASSPQGPTRANVLTF
>14|TRBV19|.|TRBD1|TRBJ2-2
TGTGCCAGCCGGGACAGGGGTGACACCGGGGAGCTGTTTTTT
CASRDRGDTGELFF
>15|TRBV5-4|.|TRBD2|TRBJ2-3
TGTGCCAGCAGACGATCTAGCGGGAGCACAGATACGCAGTATTTT
CASRRSSGSTDTQYF
>13|TRBV5-4|.|TRBD1|TRBJ2-5
TGTGCCAGCAGCGGTGACAGGGCAGAGACCCAGTACTTC
CASSGDRAETQYF
>15|TRBV4-2|.|TRBD1|TRBJ1-1
TGTGCCAGCAGCCAAGAGGACAGGGGGGGCACTGAAGCTTTCTTT
CASSQEDRGGTEAFF
>15|TRBV4-1|.|TRBD1|TRBJ1-4
TGCGCCAGCACTCCTGAAGGAGGACAGGTTACTCGACTGTTTTTT
CASTPEGGQVTRLFF
>13|TRBV5-6|.|TRBD2|TRBJ2-7
TGTGCCAGCAGCTTGGTGGCGGGAGCAGGGCAGTACTTC
CASSLVAGAGQYF
>19|TRBV5-6|.|TRBD1|TRBJ1-3
TGTGCCAGCAGCACCCCCCTGGGACAGGGGCAATACTCTGGAAACACCATATATTTT
CASSTPLGQGQYSGNTIYF
>12|TRBV4-2|.|.|TRBJ2-1
TGTGCCAGCAGCCAAGACGGGGGTGAGCAGTTCTTC
CASSQDGGEQFF
>15|TRBV23-1|few|.|TRBJ1-6
TGCGCCAGCAGTCTTTACTTGCCGCTTAATTCACCCCTCCACTTT
CASSLYLPLNSPLHF
>14|TRBV4-1|.|.|TRBJ1-3
TGCGCCAGCAGCCCGGGGAGAGCTGGAAACACCATATATTTT
CASSPGRAGNTIYF
>13|TRBV28|.|TRBD1|TRBJ1-5
TGTGCCAGCAGTCCCTCGACAGGGGAGTCCCAGCATTTT
CASSPSTGESQHF
>14|TRBV5-4|.|.|TRBJ1-5
TGTGCCAGCAGCTTACAGGGCATAGACCAGCCCCAGCATTTT
CASSLQGIDQPQHF
>16|TRBV28|.|.|TRBJ1-5
TGTGCCAGCAGCCCCGGTTACCGCCGAAGAAATCAGCCCCAGCATTTT
CASSPGYRRRNQPQHF
>20|TRBV14|.|.|TRBJ1-5
TGTGCCAGCAGCCAAGATAAAGGTAGCCTTTTAAGGCCCTTTGGTCAGCCCCAGCATTTT
CASSQDKGSLLRPFGQPQHF
>16|TRBV5-1|.|TRBD2|TRBJ2-5
TGCGCCAGCAGCCCCCGGACTAGCGGGAGAGGGGAGACCCAGTACTTC
CASSPRTSGRGETQYF
>15|TRBV7-9|.|TRBD1|TRBJ2-5
TGTGCCAGCAGCTTAGGACAGGGGATGGGAGAGACCCAGTACTTC
CASSLGQGMGETQYF
>13|TRBV6-5|once|.|TRBJ2-4
TGTGCCAGCAGTTCCCTAGCCAAAAACATTCAGTACTTC
CASSSLAKNIQYF
>15|TRBV11-3|.|.|TRBJ2-7
TGTGCCAGCAGCTTAGGGCCACCAGAAACCTACGAGCAGTACTTC
CASSLGPPETYEQYF
>14|TRBV11-2|.|.|TRBJ1-4
TGTGCCAGCGGCCCTGGGGGAACTAATGAAAAACTGTTTTTT
CASGPGGTNEKLFF
>18|TRBV28|.|.|TRBJ2-7
TGTGCCAGCAGTTTCCTAGGGTATGGAATAAATACCGGGCAAGAGCAGTACTTC
CASSFLGYGINTGQEQYF
>19|TRBV5-8|.|.|TRBJ2-6
TGTGCCAGCAGCCCGTTGCCGGGACCCCTAGGCCCTGGGGCCAACGTCCTGACTTTC
CASSPLPGPLGPGANVLTF
>15|TRBV27|.|TRBD1|TRBJ1-1
TGTGCCAGCAGTACGCTGGGACAGGGGAACACTGAAGCTTTCTTT
CASSTLGQGNTEAFF
>14|TRBV10-3|.|TRBD1|TRBJ1-1
TGTGCCATCAGAACGGACAGGGGGCCCACTGAAGCTTTCTTT
CAIRTDRGPTEAFF
>17|TRBV18|.|TRBD2|TRBJ2-3
TGTGCCAGCTCACCCCTCGGGGGTAGCGGGAGGACAGATACGCAGTATTTT
CASSPLGGSGRTDTQYF
>15|TRBV5-4|.|TRBD2|TRBJ2-1
TGTGCCAGCAGCTTAGGACTAGCGGGAGTCAATGAGCAGTTCTTC
CASSLGLAGVNEQFF